This TCR beta chain was captured in a study of blood T cell repertoires in COVID-19. Deletions cut 7 bases from V and 2 bases from J, with 6 bases between. CDR1 MDHEN and CDR2 SYDVKM come from the germline V gene. The CDR3 extends over 11 amino acids. Assay used: immunoSEQ multiplex PCR; TCRdb lists only in-frame clones, some missing. This sample carries tens of thousands of clones, roughly 88% of them seen once, and the ten largest clones take over 20%. Sample: peripheral blood. The receptor comes from an older man in a cohort sampled during active COVID-19. The chain links TRBV28 to TRBJ2-7; perhaps TRBD1 as D (5 bases). This CDR3 reads CASMTAYEQYF. The CDR3 region has the DNA TGTGCCAGCATGACAGCCTACGAGCAGTACTTC.